Presented here are 28 T cell receptor beta chains from one specimen sequenced in a study of memory CD4+ T cells and cytomegalovirus serostatus. The repertoire was sequenced with immunoSEQ multiplex PCR; TCRdb's copy has only in-frame clones and lacks some. The repertoire holds under 75,000 clones, with about 78% as singletons. The sort gate was single viable CD3+CD4+CD8-CD45RO+ cells for memory CD4+ T cells. The sequencing sample was made of memory CD4+ T cells from blood. All receptors come from an adult in good health and CMV-seronegative. Some clones in this sample may be carry-over from other donors' samples.

The chain has TRBV5-1 and TRBJ2-2; tentatively, D is TRBD2 (5 bases). The CDR3 contains 14 residues. Germline V gene data show CDR1 as SGHRS and CDR2 as YFSETQ. Trimming pared 7 bases from V and 2 bases from J, leaving 12 bases between. CDR3 residues: CASSGGQNTGELFF. CDR3 nucleotides: TGCGCCAGCTCCGGAGGTCAAAACACCGGGGAGCTGTTTTTT.

This chain links TRBV19 with TRBJ2-7; possibly TRBD1 for D (5 bases). Trimming removed 5 bases at V and 3 bases at J, with 17 bases between. CDR1 and CDR2 from the germline V gene are LNHDA and SQIVND (reference sequence). This CDR3 has 15 amino acids. CDR3 nucleotide sequence: TGTGCCAGTAGTGAATCCAGGGAACCCATCTACGAGCAGTACTTC. It translates to CASSESREPIYEQYF. The variable domain in full, completed from reference TRBV19 and TRBJ2-7, reads DGGITQSPKYLFRKEGQNVTLSCEQNLNHDAMYWYRQDPGQGLRLIYYSQIVNDFQKGDIAEGYSVSREKKESFPLTVTSAQKNPTAFYLCASSESREPIYEQYFGPGTRLTVT.

The chain joins TRBV5-1 to TRBJ2-2; D is unresolved. From germline, CDR1 is SGHRS and CDR2 YFSETQ. Trimming shortened V by 0 bases and J by 0 bases, and 9 bases separated the two germline ends. This CDR3 is 16 amino acids long. DNA for the CDR3: TGCGCCAGCAGCTTGGTCCAGTCGACGAACACCGGGGAGCTGTTTTTT. Residues: CASSLVQSTNTGELFF.

V gene TRBV10-3 combines with J gene TRBJ2-1, with 11 bases lining up with TRBD1. CDR1 is ENHRY, CDR2 SYGVKD, per germline. The CDR3 spans 15 residues. Germline trimming cut 5 bases from V and 5 bases from J; bases unmatched to any gene: 5. This CDR3 is CAISTGQGANNEQFF. The CDR3 DNA sequence: TGTGCCATCAGTACCGGACAGGGGGCGAACAATGAGCAGTTCTTC.

This chain links TRBV7-8 with TRBJ1-1; possibly TRBD1 for D (5 bases). This CDR3 region has 14 residues. Trimming took off 2 bases at V and 6 bases at J, with 13 bases between the two ends. Germline V gives CDR1 SGHVS, CDR2 FQNEAQ. The CDR3 spells CASSLRGAGPEAFF. CDR3 coding DNA: TGTGCCAGCAGCTTACGGGGCGCCGGGCCTGAAGCTTTCTTT.

The J gene is TRBJ1-1, the V gene TRBV29-1, with unresolved D. CDR1 is SQVTM and CDR2 is ANQGSEA in the germline V gene. The CDR3 runs to 13 residues. Trimming pared 1 base from V and 0 bases from J, leaving 6 bases between. The CDR3 coding sequence is TGCAGCGTTGAAGGGGAAATGAACACTGAAGCTTTCTTT. Its protein is CSVEGEMNTEAFF.

CDR3 amino acids: CASSSQGREKLFF. The DNA for the CDR3 is TGTGCCAGCAGTTCACAGGGGCGGGAAAAACTGTTTTTT. The rearrangement uses TRBV27 and TRBJ1-4; 7 bases are shared with TRBD1. The CDR3 sequence is 13 residues long. With V trimmed by 4 bases and J by 8 bases, 4 bases remained unmatched. Germline lookup yields CDR1 MNHEY and CDR2 SMNVEV (reference sequence).

Written as DNA, the CDR3 is TGTGCCAGCAGTTCTCCGACAAGACTAGCGGACACAGATACGCAGTATTTT. It yields the protein CASSSPTRLADTDTQYF. The chain combines TRBV28 with TRBJ2-3; 9 bases line up with TRBD2. This CDR3 has 17 amino acids. The trim removed 4 bases at V and 2 bases at J, leaving 10 bases unmatched. Germline V lookup: CDR1 MDHEN, CDR2 SYDVKM.

The V call is TRBV5-1, the J call TRBJ1-2; D is perhaps TRBD1 (5 bases). Germline lookup yields CDR1 SGHRS and CDR2 YFSETQ. The CDR3 has 12 residues. Trimming shortened V by 2 bases and J by 8 bases, and 10 bases separated the two germline ends. CDR3 protein: CASSLGRVGYTF. CDR3 bases: TGCGCCAGCAGCTTAGGCAGGGTGGGCTACACCTTC.

This CDR3 reads CASSFRTYGYTF. CDR3 DNA sequence: TGTGCCAGCAGCTTCCGGACCTATGGCTACACCTTC. The chain combines TRBV7-2 with TRBJ1-2; D remains unclear. CDR1 is SGHTA and CDR2 is FQGNSA in the germline V gene. Deletions cut 3 bases from V and 4 bases from J, with 6 bases between. The CDR3 length is 12 residues.

The chain recombines TRBV4-1 with TRBJ1-4; D ambiguous. Trimming cost V 8 bases and J 6 bases, with 10 bases left between them. CDR3 size: 12 residues. Per germline, CDR1 MGHRA and CDR2 YSYEKL. The DNA of the CDR3 is TGCGCCAGCTCCCAGCCTTATGAAAAACTGTTTTTT. Translated: CASSQPYEKLFF.

This chain links TRBV7-2 with TRBJ1-2; D unclear. This CDR3 comprises 15 residues. CDR1 is SGHTA and CDR2 is FQGNSA in the germline V gene. Trimming took 1 base from V and 4 from J, leaving 13 bases between them. CDR3 in amino acids: CASSLVGEIVYGYTF. DNA for the CDR3: TGTGCCAGCAGCTTAGTTGGGGAGATAGTCTATGGCTACACCTTC.

This rearrangement joins TRBV20-1 to TRBJ2-3; D call uncertain. Trimming removed 6 bases at V and 2 bases at J, with 6 bases between. The CDR3 is made up of 11 amino acids. Germline lookup yields CDR1 DFQATT and CDR2 SNEGSKA (reference sequence). The CDR3: CSAGLTDTQYF. In DNA, the CDR3 is TGCAGTGCAGGCCTCACAGATACGCAGTATTTT.

The V call is TRBV2, the J call TRBJ1-2, with unresolved D. Germline V lookup: CDR1 SNHLY, CDR2 FYNNEI. The V and J ends lost 6 bases and 2 bases respectively, with 13 bases between them. This CDR3 spans 14 amino acids. The chain's CDR3 is CASSYLTSNYGYTF. DNA for the CDR3: TGTGCCAGCAGCTACCTGACATCGAACTATGGCTACACCTTC.

The V call is TRBV14, the J call TRBJ1-3; D call uncertain. The CDR3 runs 15 residues. V was shortened by 3 bases and J by 2 bases, with 11 bases between the two germline ends. Per germline, CDR1 SGHDN and CDR2 FVKESK. CDR3 protein: CASSQRTGPGNTIYF. CDR3 DNA: TGTGCCAGCAGCCAGAGGACCGGTCCTGGAAACACCATATATTTT.

This clone was recorded a few times. This rearrangement joins TRBV4-1 to TRBJ1-1; TRBD1 matches 7 bases. CDR3 length: 13 residues. V gave up 3 bases and J gave up 6 bases; unmatched junction bases: 4. Germline assignment: CDR1 MGHRA and CDR2 YSYEKL. CDR3 region: CASSHGRGSEAFF. The CDR3 DNA reads as TGCGCCAGCAGCCATGGCAGGGGGTCTGAAGCTTTCTTT.

V gene TRBV19 combines with J gene TRBJ1-4; D perhaps matches TRBD1 (6 bases). Per the germline V gene, CDR1 is LNHDA and CDR2 is SQIVND (reference sequence). Trimming stripped 5 bases from V and 4 bases from J, with 14 bases between. CDR3 size: 15 residues. The CDR3 sequence: CASSPLDRSNEKLFF. The CDR3 coding sequence is TGTGCCAGTAGTCCCCTCGACAGGAGTAATGAAAAACTGTTTTTT.

The chain recombines TRBV11-3 with TRBJ2-1; TRBD2 matches at 9 bases. The junction had 6 bases not matched to a gene; V was cut back by 5 bases and J by 7 bases. This CDR3 has 14 residues. Germline values: CDR1 SGHNT, CDR2 YENEEA. The CDR3 here is CASSQAGGSNEQFF. CDR3 coding DNA: TGTGCCAGCAGCCAAGCGGGAGGTTCGAATGAGCAGTTCTTC.

This rearrangement joins TRBV18 to TRBJ1-6; D is possibly TRBD1 (5 bases). The CDR3 extends over 16 amino acids. CDR1 KGHSH and CDR2 LQKENI come from the germline V gene. V gave up 4 bases and J gave up 10 bases, with 20 bases separating them. The CDR3 is CASSRTGPGWGSPLHF. The DNA for the CDR3 is TGTGCCAGCTCACGAACCGGGCCGGGCTGGGGGTCACCCCTCCACTTT.

The chain carries TRBV30 and TRBJ1-2; D not certain. Germline CDR1 is GTSNPN and CDR2 is SVGIG (reference sequence). Trimming cost V 0 bases and J 4 bases, with 9 bases left between them. The CDR3 spans 13 residues. The CDR3 sequence: CAWSVEPLYGYTF. CDR3 in DNA: TGTGCCTGGAGTGTAGAGCCGCTCTATGGCTACACCTTC.

The chain couples TRBV28 to TRBJ1-1; no reliable D call. V lost 10 bases to trimming and J lost 6 bases, with 15 bases between them. The germline CDR1 and CDR2 sequences are MDHEN and SYDVKM. This CDR3 has 12 residues. In DNA form, the CDR3 reads TGTGCCACCGGCGGCGACACCTCTGAAGCTTTCTTT. Amino acid sequence: CATGGDTSEAFF.

This clone was seen a few times. The V and J genes are TRBV18 and TRBJ1-2, with D unclear. V lost 2 bases to trimming and J lost 2 bases, with 15 bases between them. This CDR3 comprises 16 residues. Germline V gene lookup returns CDR1 KGHSH and CDR2 LQKENI. CDR3 sequence reads: CASSPNHRALNYGYTF. CDR3 coding DNA: TGTGCCAGCTCACCAAATCACCGGGCCCTGAACTATGGCTACACCTTC.

The chain has TRBV7-6 and TRBJ2-1; 8 bases are a match to TRBD1. This CDR3 is built from 12 residues. V gave up 2 bases and J gave up 10 bases; unmatched junction bases: 1. Germline CDR1 is SGHVS and CDR2 is FNYEAQ. The CDR3, as DNA: TGTGCCAGCAGCTTAAGGACAGGGGAGCAGTTCTTC. It is translated as CASSLRTGEQFF.

In its sample, this clone was seen once. This CDR3 is CASSSSGRVSKDEQFF. CDR3 sequence (DNA): TGTGCCAGCAGTTCTAGCGGGAGGGTTTCAAAGGATGAGCAGTTCTTC. The rearrangement links TRBV28 to TRBJ2-1; 12 bases are shared with TRBD2. The junction had 9 bases not matched to a gene; V was cut back by 4 bases and J by 8 bases. This CDR3 is built from 16 residues. From germline, CDR1 is MDHEN and CDR2 SYDVKM.

The gene calls are TRBV28 and TRBJ1-1, with unresolved D. Germline CDR1 reads MDHEN; CDR2 reads SYDVKM. Trimming removed 1 base from V and 4 bases from J, with 13 bases in between. This CDR3 is built from 15 residues. DNA for the CDR3: TGTGCCAGCAGTTTATCCCGGACTGAGGGCACTGAAGCTTTCTTT. Its translation: CASSLSRTEGTEAFF. Drawing the rest from reference TRBV28 and TRBJ1-1, the complete variable domain is DVKVTQSSRYLVKRTGEKVFLECVQDMDHENMFWYRQDPGLGLRLIYFSYDVKMKEKGDIPEGYSVSREKKERFSLILESASTNQTSMYLCASSLSRTEGTEAFFGQGTRLTVV.

V and J are TRBV5-6 and TRBJ2-3; 10 bases align to TRBD1. The CDR3 covers 19 residues. CDR1 and CDR2 from the germline V gene are SGHDT and YYEEEE. The V gene end was trimmed by 3 bases and the J gene end by 3 bases; junction bases not matched to a gene: 16. The CDR3 here is CASSSLTKQRQGATDTQYF. CDR3 DNA sequence: TGTGCCAGCAGCTCACTCACGAAACAGCGACAGGGGGCAACAGATACGCAGTATTTT.

This clone was seen a handful of times. The chain employs TRBV5-1 and TRBJ2-7, with TRBD1 identical over 8 bases. CDR1 is SGHRS, CDR2 YFSETQ, per germline. V lost 1 base, J lost 3 bases, and 3 bases stayed unmatched. The CDR3 length is 14 residues. CDR3 sequence reads: CASSLWTGFYEQYF. The CDR3 DNA reads TGCGCCAGCAGCTTGTGGACAGGGTTCTACGAGCAGTACTTC.

The V call is TRBV19, the J call TRBJ1-4, with a possible D match to TRBD1 (5 bases). Trimming left V 3 bases short and J 6 bases short, with 11 bases between. The CDR3 sequence is 14 residues long. The germline gives CDR1 LNHDA, CDR2 SQIVND (reference sequence). CDR3 DNA: TGTGCCAGTAGTATTGCGCAGGGAGATGAAAAACTGTTTTTT. This sequence encodes CASSIAQGDEKLFF.